Below are 14 T cell receptor beta chains sequenced from a single sample in a study of T cell changes during pregnancy in multiple sclerosis. Here immunoSEQ multiplex PCR was the method, and the copy in TCRdb shows in-frame clones only, minus some. The table has over 65,000 clones, roughly 92% seen once. This sample comprised peripheral blood, obtained in the first trimester of pregnancy. All receptors derive from a female donor with multiple sclerosis, enrolled in a pregnancy study.

This chain joins TRBV12-5 and TRBJ2-7, with 10 nucleotides matching TRBD1. The germline V gene encodes CDR1 LGHNT and CDR2 FRNRAP. The CDR3 is 17 amino acids. J gave up 4 bases and V 6 bases, and 15 bases lay outside the gene matches. CDR3 residues: CASGTGRLGTGDYEQYF. CDR3 DNA: TGTGCTAGTGGGACTGGGAGATTAGGGACAGGGGATTACGAGCAGTACTTC.

V is TRBV10-1 and J is TRBJ1-6; tentative D call: TRBD1 (5 bases). The ends were cut back, 4 bases at V and 7 bases at J, with 8 bases in the middle. This CDR3 is 13 amino acids long. Germline V CDR1 and CDR2: WNHNN, SYGVQD (reference sequence). This chain's CDR3 is CASSVRANSPLHF. The CDR3 region has the DNA TGCGCCAGCAGTGTCAGGGCGAATTCACCCCTCCACTTT.

The gene calls are TRBV27 and TRBJ1-1, with D possibly TRBD1 on 5 matching bases. The CDR3 is 12 amino acids. From germline, CDR1 is MNHEY and CDR2 SMNVEV (reference sequence). The V gene lost 6 bases and the J gene lost 1 base, with 6 bases spanning the gap. The CDR3 DNA is TGTGCCAGCAGCAGGGCGAACACTGAAGCTTTCTTT. This encodes CASSRANTEAFF.

The gene calls are TRBV6-5 and TRBJ1-5; 7 nucleotides align to TRBD1. Germline CDR1 is MNHEY and CDR2 is SVGAGI. The CDR3 contains 15 residues. The trim removed 4 bases at V and 4 bases at J, leaving 7 bases unmatched. CDR3 nucleotides: TGTGCCAGCAGTTTTACAGGGGCGCTAAATCAGCCCCAGCATTTT. Residues: CASSFTGALNQPQHF.

This clone was found once. The chain is built from TRBV6-1 and TRBJ1-5, with D perhaps matching TRBD1 (6 bases). The germline V gene has CDR1 MNHNS and CDR2 SASEGT. V lost 0 bases and J 6 bases, leaving 15 bases between the germline ends. CDR3 length equals 16 residues. The CDR3 DNA follows: TGTGCCAGCAGTGAAGCTTGGGGGGGCGGGGTTCAGCCCCAGCATTTT. Translation gives CASSEAWGGGVQPQHF.

The gene calls are TRBV5-5 and TRBJ1-4; TRBD1 agrees at 9 bases. After removal of 5 bases from V and 5 bases from J, the junction contained 7 bases not matched to a gene. The germline V gene has CDR1 SGHKS and CDR2 YYEKEE (reference sequence). The CDR3 contains 15 residues. DNA of the CDR3: TGTGCCAGCAGTTCCCTCGGGACAGGGAATGAAAAACTGTTTTTT. Its translation is CASSSLGTGNEKLFF.

The chain recombines TRBV15 with TRBJ2-7; 7 positions agree with TRBD2. Germline V gives CDR1 LNHNV, CDR2 YYDKDF (reference sequence). V was pared by 4 bases and J by 3 bases, with 9 bases of the junction left unmatched. This CDR3 comprises 15 residues. The CDR3 loop is CATSTASGGDYEQYF. CDR3 DNA: TGTGCCACCAGCACGGCTAGCGGAGGGGACTACGAGCAGTACTTC.

The V call is TRBV4-1, the J call TRBJ2-3; no clear D. The V end lost 0 bases, the J end lost 5 bases, and 6 bases lay between the germline ends. Germline CDR1 is MGHRA and CDR2 is YSYEKL. The CDR3 totals 13 residues. The CDR3: CASSQDPQDTQYF. CDR3 nucleotides: TGCGCCAGCAGCCAAGATCCCCAAGATACGCAGTATTTT.

The gene calls are TRBV30 and TRBJ2-1; D might be TRBD2 (6 bases). CDR1 GTSNPN and CDR2 SVGIG come from the germline V gene (reference sequence). CDR3 size: 12 residues. V was shortened by 2 bases and J by 10 bases, with 12 bases between the two germline ends. In DNA, the CDR3 is TGTGCCTGGAGTCTAGTGGCGGGGGAGCAGTTCTTC. Translation: CAWSLVAGEQFF.

The chain combines TRBV4-1 with TRBJ2-1; TRBD2 agrees at 11 bases. The junction had 11 bases not matched to a gene; V was cut back by 1 base and J by 6 bases. The length of the CDR3 is 18 residues. The germline gives CDR1 MGHRA, CDR2 YSYEKL. The CDR3 loop is CASSQVNLAGGKGNEQFF. The DNA for the CDR3 is TGCGCCAGCAGCCAAGTGAACCTAGCGGGAGGAAAGGGCAATGAGCAGTTCTTC.

The genes are TRBV25-1 and TRBJ1-2; 9 nucleotides line up with TRBD1. CDR3 length equals 16 residues. V lost 5 bases and J lost 6; bases outside the gene matches: 13. Germline V lookup: CDR1 MGHDK, CDR2 SYGVNS. CDR3 sequence reads: CASSSPGTGFSDGYTF. DNA for the CDR3: TGTGCCAGCAGTTCCCCCGGGACAGGGTTTTCGGATGGCTACACCTTC.

The genes are TRBV7-9 and TRBJ2-3; 13 bases fit TRBD2. The germline gives CDR1 SEHNR, CDR2 FQNEAQ (reference sequence). V shed 2 bases and J 3 bases; nucleotides not matched to a gene: 8. This CDR3 is built from 18 residues. The CDR3 sequence: CASSLSGLAGDLTDTQYF. CDR3 nucleotides: TGTGCCAGCAGCTTAAGTGGACTAGCGGGAGATCTAACAGATACGCAGTATTTT.

The chain has TRBV30 and TRBJ1-3; TRBD1 agrees at 11 bases. V dropped 2 bases and J dropped 6; count of bases not matched to a gene: 12. Germline CDR1 and CDR2: GTSNPN and SVGIG (reference sequence). This CDR3 comprises 17 residues. This CDR3 is CAWSSTNRDRGANTIYF. CDR3 coding DNA: TGTGCCTGGAGTTCAACCAACCGGGACAGGGGGGCAAACACCATATATTTT.

This clone has a single count. The gene calls are TRBV15 and TRBJ1-5; D possibly corresponds to TRBD1 (6 bases). Trimming left V 0 bases short and J 9 bases short, with 12 bases between. This CDR3 region has 14 residues. The germline gives CDR1 LNHNV, CDR2 YYDKDF (reference sequence). Here the CDR3 DNA reads TGTGCCACCAGCAGAGATCGGGGGGCCTTGCCCCAGCATTTT. It is translated as CATSRDRGALPQHF.